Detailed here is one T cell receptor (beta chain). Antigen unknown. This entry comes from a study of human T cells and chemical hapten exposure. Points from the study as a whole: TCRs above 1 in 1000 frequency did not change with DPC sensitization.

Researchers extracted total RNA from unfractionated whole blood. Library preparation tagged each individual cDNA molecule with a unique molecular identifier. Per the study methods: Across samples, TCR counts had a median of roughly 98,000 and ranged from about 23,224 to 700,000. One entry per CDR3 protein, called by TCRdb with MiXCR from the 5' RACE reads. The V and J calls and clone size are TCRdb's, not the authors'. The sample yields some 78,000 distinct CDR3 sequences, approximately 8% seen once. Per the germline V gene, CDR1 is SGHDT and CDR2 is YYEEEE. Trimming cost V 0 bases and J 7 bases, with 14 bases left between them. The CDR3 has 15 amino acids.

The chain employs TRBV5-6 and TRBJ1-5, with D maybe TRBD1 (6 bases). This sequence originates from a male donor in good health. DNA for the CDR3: TGTGCCAGCAGCTTGGGCCTTACGACAGGCCAGCCCCAGCATTTT. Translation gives CASSLGLTTGQPQHF.